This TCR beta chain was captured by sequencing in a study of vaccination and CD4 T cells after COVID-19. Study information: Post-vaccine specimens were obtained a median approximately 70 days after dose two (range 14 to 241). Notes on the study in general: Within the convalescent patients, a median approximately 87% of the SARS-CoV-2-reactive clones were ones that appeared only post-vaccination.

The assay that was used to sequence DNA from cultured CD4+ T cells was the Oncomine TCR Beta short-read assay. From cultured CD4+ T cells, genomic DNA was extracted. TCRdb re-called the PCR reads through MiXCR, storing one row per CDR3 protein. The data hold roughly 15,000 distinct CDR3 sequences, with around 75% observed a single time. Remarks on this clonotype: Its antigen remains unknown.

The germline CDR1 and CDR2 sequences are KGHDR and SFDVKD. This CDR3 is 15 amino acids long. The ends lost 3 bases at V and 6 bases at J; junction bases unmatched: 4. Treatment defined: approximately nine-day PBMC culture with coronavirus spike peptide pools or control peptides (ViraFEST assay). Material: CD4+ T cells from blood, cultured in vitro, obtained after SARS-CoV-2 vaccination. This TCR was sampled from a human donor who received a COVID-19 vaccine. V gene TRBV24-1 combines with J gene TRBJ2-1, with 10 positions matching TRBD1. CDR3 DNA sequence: TGTGCCACCAGTGATCCTCGACAGGGGGCCAATGAGCAGTTCTTC. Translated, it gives CATSDPRQGANEQFF.